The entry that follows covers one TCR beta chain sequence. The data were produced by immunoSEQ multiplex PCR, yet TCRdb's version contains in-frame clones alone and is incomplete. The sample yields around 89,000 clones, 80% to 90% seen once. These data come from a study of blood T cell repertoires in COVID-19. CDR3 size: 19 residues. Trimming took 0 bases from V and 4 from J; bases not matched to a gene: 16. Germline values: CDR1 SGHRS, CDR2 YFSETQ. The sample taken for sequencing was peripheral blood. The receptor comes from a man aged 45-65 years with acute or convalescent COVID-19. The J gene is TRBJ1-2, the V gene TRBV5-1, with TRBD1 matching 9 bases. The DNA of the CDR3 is TGCGCCAGCAGCTTGGGACGACAGGGGGGCATCTCAAGGACCTATGGCTACACCTTC. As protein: CASSLGRQGGISRTYGYTF.